The 20 T cell receptor beta chains given below trace back to one sample, sequenced in a study of blood T cell repertoires in COVID-19. Sequenced by immunoSEQ multiplex PCR; TCRdb stores in-frame clones only, minus some. The data show about 170,000 clones, with around 87% seen just once and around 6.5% held by the top ten. The specimen sequenced was peripheral blood. These receptors originate from a woman older than 75 in a cohort sampled during active or convalescent COVID-19.

The sample holds one count of this clone. The V and J genes are TRBV6-5 and TRBJ1-2; D remains unclear. CDR3 length: 12 amino acids. CDR1 MNHEY and CDR2 SVGAGI come from the germline V gene. V was shortened by 0 bases and J by 7 bases, with 6 bases between the two germline ends. The CDR3: CASSYSRGGYTF. CDR3 bases: TGTGCCAGCAGTTACTCTCGCGGTGGCTACACCTTC.

The chain employs TRBV19 and TRBJ1-6; TRBD1 matches 9 bases. The germline V gene encodes CDR1 LNHDA and CDR2 SQIVND (reference sequence). V was clipped by 10 bases and J by 6 bases; unmatched bases: 10. The CDR3 extends over 15 amino acids. CDR3 coding DNA: TGTGCCACCAGAGGGACAGGGTACATTAATTCACCCCTCCACTTT. Its translation: CATRGTGYINSPLHF.

The chain combines TRBV11-2 with TRBJ1-3, with unresolved D. The length of the CDR3 is 15 residues. In germline, CDR1 is SGHAT, CDR2 FQNNGV. V lost 4 bases and J 0 bases, leaving 10 bases between the germline ends. The DNA for the CDR3 is TGTGCCAGCAGCTCCATACGGTACTCTGGAAACACCATATATTTT. It codes for CASSSIRYSGNTIYF.

The V call is TRBV19, the J call TRBJ2-1; 11 bases align to TRBD1. This CDR3 has 15 residues. Germline V gives CDR1 LNHDA, CDR2 SQIVND (reference sequence). V gave up 7 bases and J gave up 6 bases; unmatched junction bases: 8. The CDR3 DNA is TGTGCCAGTATGGGAGGACAGGGGGCGTTCAATGAGCAGTTCTTC. This codes for CASMGGQGAFNEQFF.

The chain joins TRBV7-8 to TRBJ2-1; 7 bases fit TRBD2. Germline CDR1 and CDR2: SGHVS and FQNEAQ. The CDR3 runs 13 residues. After removal of 1 base from V and 15 bases from J, the junction contained 9 bases not matched to a gene. The CDR3 sequence: CASSLGGERDWFF. The CDR3 nucleotides read TGTGCCAGCAGCTTAGGAGGGGAGCGGGATTGGTTCTTC.

V usage is TRBV20-1 and J usage is TRBJ1-5, with 11 positions matching TRBD1. This CDR3 is built from 16 residues. V lost 3 bases and J lost 3; bases outside the gene matches: 7. Germline V gene lookup returns CDR1 DFQATT and CDR2 SNEGSKA (reference sequence). The DNA of the CDR3 is TGCAGTGCTAGTAGGCTCGGACAGGGGGCCAATCAGCCCCAGCATTTT. Amino acid sequence: CSASRLGQGANQPQHF.

The V gene is TRBV2, the J gene TRBJ2-2; maybe TRBD2 (5 bases). The CDR3 sequence is 12 residues long. Trimming pared 6 bases from V and 7 bases from J, leaving 9 bases between. Germline V gene sequence: CDR1 SNHLY, CDR2 FYNNEI. CDR3 coding DNA: TGTGCCAGCAGGTGGGCGGGCGGGGAGCTGTTTTTT. Protein: CASRWAGGELFF.

This rearrangement joins TRBV6-5 to TRBJ2-7, with D uncertain. The germline V and J ends were trimmed by 2 bases and 5 bases, with 4 bases remaining between them. Germline V gene lookup returns CDR1 MNHEY and CDR2 SVGAGI. The CDR3 consists of 11 residues. DNA for the CDR3: TGTGCCAGCAGTTACCATGACGAGCAGTACTTC. It specifies CASSYHDEQYF.

The rearrangement links TRBV27 to TRBJ2-5; perhaps TRBD1 as D (6 bases). The V gene lost 6 bases and the J gene lost 2 bases, with 16 bases spanning the gap. The CDR3 loop spans 15 amino acids. The germline CDR1 and CDR2 sequences are MNHEY and SMNVEV (reference sequence). The CDR3 region is CASSAKTGTQETQYF. As DNA, the CDR3 is TGTGCCAGCAGCGCCAAGACAGGCACACAAGAGACCCAGTACTTC.

This CDR3 is CASSLPTGVDEQYF. The CDR3 DNA sequence: TGTGCCAGCAGCTTACCTACAGGGGTGGACGAGCAGTACTTC. This chain joins TRBV11-3 and TRBJ2-7; 7 bases match TRBD1. The germline V gene has CDR1 SGHNT and CDR2 YENEEA. With 2 bases clipped from V and 5 bases from J, the junction kept 6 bases outside the gene matches. The CDR3 loop spans 14 amino acids.

This chain connects TRBV4-3 to TRBJ2-7; the match to TRBD2 covers 12 bases. The V and J ends lost 1 base and 4 bases, in that order; junction bases with no gene match: 5. The length of the CDR3 is 16 residues. The V gene's germline CDR1 is LGHNA and CDR2 YSLEER. The CDR3, as DNA: TGCGCCAGCAGCCAAGTGGCTAGCGGGGGGGGGTACGAGCAGTACTTC. Translated: CASSQVASGGGYEQYF.

The chain combines TRBV28 with TRBJ1-2; 9 bases match TRBD1. V dropped 8 bases and J dropped 4; count of bases not matched to a gene: 5. The CDR3 has 13 amino acids. Germline V gene lookup returns CDR1 MDHEN and CDR2 SYDVKM. CDR3 nucleotide sequence: TGTGCCAGCCGGCGACAGGGGGGCTATGGCTACACCTTC. This gives the protein CASRRQGGYGYTF.

The V call is TRBV4-1, the J call TRBJ2-5, with 9 bases lining up with TRBD2. V gave up 3 bases and J gave up 5 bases; unmatched junction bases: 22. Looked up from germline, CDR1 is MGHRA and CDR2 is YSYEKL. There are 20 residues in the CDR3. Here the CDR3 reads CASSHRGGRLREGLGETQYF. The CDR3 DNA is TGCGCCAGCAGCCATAGGGGGGGAAGATTGCGGGAGGGCCTTGGGGAGACCCAGTACTTC.

The chain combines TRBV5-1 with TRBJ2-7; 7 bases fit TRBD1. J lost 2 bases, V lost 10 bases, and 9 bases had no gene match. The germline V gene has CDR1 SGHRS and CDR2 YFSETQ. The CDR3 contains 13 residues. In DNA, the CDR3 is TGCGCCGGACCTAGGACAGGAACCTACGAGCAGTACGTC. Encoded protein: CAGPRTGTYEQYV.

The chain has TRBV19 and TRBJ1-2, with D tentatively TRBD1 (5 bases). V lost 8 bases, J lost 2 bases, and 15 bases lay in between. Per germline, CDR1 LNHDA and CDR2 SQIVND (reference sequence). The CDR3 sequence is 14 residues long. The CDR3 DNA is TGTGCCAGTGACCCCGGGGGTCCCAACTATGGCTACACCTTC. Translation: CASDPGGPNYGYTF. The full variable domain, with the rest looked up from reference TRBV19 and TRBJ1-2, is DGGITQSPKYLFRKEGQNVTLSCEQNLNHDAMYWYRQDPGQGLRLIYYSQIVNDFQKGDIAEGYSVSREKKESFPLTVTSAQKNPTAFYLCASDPGGPNYGYTFGSGTRLTVV.

J is TRBJ1-2 and V is TRBV7-8, with 7 bases aligning to TRBD1. The V gene's germline CDR1 is SGHVS and CDR2 FQNEAQ. The CDR3 consists of 14 residues. With 5 bases clipped from V and 4 bases from J, the junction kept 7 bases outside the gene matches. Written as DNA, the CDR3 is TGTGCCAGCAGCCGAGACAGGGATCTCTATGGCTACACCTTC. Translated, it gives CASSRDRDLYGYTF.

This clone was observed a few times. The chain recombines TRBV28 with TRBJ2-4; D perhaps matches TRBD2 (7 bases). CDR1 and CDR2 from the germline V gene are MDHEN and SYDVKM. The ends were cut back, 2 bases at V and 2 bases at J, with 16 bases in the middle. The CDR3 is 17 residues long. The CDR3 is CASSLGGGRFSKNIQYF. Here the CDR3 DNA reads TGTGCCAGCAGTTTAGGGGGGGGGCGCTTCTCCAAAAACATTCAGTACTTC.

The gene calls are TRBV6-5 and TRBJ2-7, with 12 bases identical to TRBD1. Germline V gene data show CDR1 as MNHEY and CDR2 as SVGAGI. This CDR3 has 13 residues. The J segment lost 7 bases and the V segment lost 6 bases, leaving 4 bases of the junction unmatched. CDR3 residues: CASSWDRGREQYF. The DNA of the CDR3 is TGTGCCAGCAGCTGGGACAGGGGGCGGGAGCAGTACTTC.

This clone occurred a few times. The genes are TRBV28 and TRBJ1-3; D remains ambiguous. Trimming removed 6 bases from V and 3 bases from J, with 18 bases in between. From germline, CDR1 is MDHEN and CDR2 SYDVKM. The CDR3 consists of 16 residues. The CDR3 reads CASSGKLVFFGNTIYF. The CDR3 bases are TGTGCCAGCAGCGGGAAACTGGTCTTCTTTGGAAACACCATATATTTT. The variable domain in full, completed from reference TRBV28 and TRBJ1-3, reads DVKVTQSSRYLVKRTGEKVFLECVQDMDHENMFWYRQDPGLGLRLIYFSYDVKMKEKGDIPEGYSVSREKKERFSLILESASTNQTSMYLCASSGKLVFFGNTIYFGEGSWLTVV.

The chain combines TRBV5-1 with TRBJ2-7, with 8 bases that match TRBD1. There are 15 residues in the CDR3. Germline V gives CDR1 SGHRS, CDR2 YFSETQ. The junction had 7 bases not matched to a gene; V was cut back by 0 bases and J by 5 bases. This CDR3 is CASSLGWTGSDEQYV. The CDR3 coding sequence is TGCGCCAGCAGCTTGGGGTGGACAGGGTCCGACGAGCAGTACGTC.